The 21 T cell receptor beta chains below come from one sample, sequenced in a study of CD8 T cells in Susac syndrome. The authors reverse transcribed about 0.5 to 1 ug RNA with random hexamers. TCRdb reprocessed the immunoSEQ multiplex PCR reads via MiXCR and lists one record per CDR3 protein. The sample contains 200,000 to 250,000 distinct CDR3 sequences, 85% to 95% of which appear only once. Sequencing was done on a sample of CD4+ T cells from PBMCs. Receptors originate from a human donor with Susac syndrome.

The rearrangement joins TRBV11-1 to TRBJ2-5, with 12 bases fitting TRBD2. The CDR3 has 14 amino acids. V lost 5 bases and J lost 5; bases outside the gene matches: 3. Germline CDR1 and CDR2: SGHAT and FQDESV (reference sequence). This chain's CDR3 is CASSRTSGDETQYF. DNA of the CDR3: TGTGCCAGCAGCCGGACTAGCGGGGACGAGACCCAGTACTTC.

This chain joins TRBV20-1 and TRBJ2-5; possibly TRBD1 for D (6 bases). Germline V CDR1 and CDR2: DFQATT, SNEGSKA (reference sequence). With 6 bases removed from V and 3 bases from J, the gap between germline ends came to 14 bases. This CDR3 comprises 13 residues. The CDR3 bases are TGCAGTGCGCCGTATCGGACAGAAGAGACCCAGTACTTC. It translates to CSAPYRTEETQYF.

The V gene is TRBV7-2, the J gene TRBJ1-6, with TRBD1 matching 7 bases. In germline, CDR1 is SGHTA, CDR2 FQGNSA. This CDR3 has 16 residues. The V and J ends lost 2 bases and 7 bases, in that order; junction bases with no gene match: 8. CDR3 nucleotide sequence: TGTGCCAGCAGCTTATCTGTAGGGGGCTTGAATTCACCCCTCCACTTT. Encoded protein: CASSLSVGGLNSPLHF.

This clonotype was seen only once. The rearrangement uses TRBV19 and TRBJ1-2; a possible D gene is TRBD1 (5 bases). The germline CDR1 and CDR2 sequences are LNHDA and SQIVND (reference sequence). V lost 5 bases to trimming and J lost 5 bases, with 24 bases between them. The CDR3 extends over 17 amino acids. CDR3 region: CASSLGAEEVGIYGYTF. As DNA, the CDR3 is TGTGCCAGTAGTCTCGGGGCAGAAGAGGTCGGCATTTATGGCTACACCTTC.

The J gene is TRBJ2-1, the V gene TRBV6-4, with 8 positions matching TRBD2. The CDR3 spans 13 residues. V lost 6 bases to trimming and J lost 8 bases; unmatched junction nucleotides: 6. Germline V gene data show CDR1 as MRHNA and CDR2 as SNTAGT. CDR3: CASSTGGGDEQFF. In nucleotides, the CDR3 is TGTGCCAGCAGCACCGGGGGGGGCGATGAGCAGTTCTTC.

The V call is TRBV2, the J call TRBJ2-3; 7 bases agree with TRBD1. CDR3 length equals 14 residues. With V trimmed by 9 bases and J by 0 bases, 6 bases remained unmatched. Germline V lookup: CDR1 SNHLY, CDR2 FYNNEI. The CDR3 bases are TGTGCCAGAGGGACAGCGATTAGCACAGATACGCAGTATTTT. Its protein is CARGTAISTDTQYF.

CDR3 coding DNA: TGCAGTGCGAGTACAGGGGTGGATTCACCCCTCCACTTT. This sequence encodes CSASTGVDSPLHF. The chain carries TRBV20-1 and TRBJ1-6; TRBD1 matches 7 bases. Germline CDR1 and CDR2: DFQATT and SNEGSKA (reference sequence). The trim removed 6 bases at V and 8 bases at J, leaving 7 bases unmatched. CDR3 length equals 13 residues.

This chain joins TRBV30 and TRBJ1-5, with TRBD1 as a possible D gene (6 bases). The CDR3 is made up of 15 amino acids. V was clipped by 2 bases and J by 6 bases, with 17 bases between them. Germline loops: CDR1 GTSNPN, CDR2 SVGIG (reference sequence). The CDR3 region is CAWSRGVQGRQPQHF. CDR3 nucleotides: TGTGCCTGGAGTCGGGGGGTTCAGGGGCGTCAGCCCCAGCATTTT.

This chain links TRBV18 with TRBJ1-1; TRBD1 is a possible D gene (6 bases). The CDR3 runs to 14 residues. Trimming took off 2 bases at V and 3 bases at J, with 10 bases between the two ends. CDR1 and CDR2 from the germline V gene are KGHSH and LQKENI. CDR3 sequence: CASSPSGADTEAFF. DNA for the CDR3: TGTGCCAGCTCACCATCGGGGGCGGACACTGAAGCTTTCTTT. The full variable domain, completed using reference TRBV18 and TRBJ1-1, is NAGVMQNPRHLVRRRGQEARLRCSPMKGHSHVYWYRQLPEEGLKFMVYLQKENIIDESGMPKERFSAEFPKEGPSILRIQQVVRGDSAAYFCASSPSGADTEAFFGQGTRLTVV.

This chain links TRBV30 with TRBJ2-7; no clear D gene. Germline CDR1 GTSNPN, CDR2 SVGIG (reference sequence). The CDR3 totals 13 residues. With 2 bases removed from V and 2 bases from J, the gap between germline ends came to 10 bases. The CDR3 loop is CAWSIGYTYEQYF. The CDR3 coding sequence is TGTGCCTGGAGTATTGGCTACACCTACGAGCAGTACTTC.

CDR3 in DNA: TGTGCCAGCACCCTTTCAGGGGGGCGGGACATTCAGTACTTC. It specifies CASTLSGGRDIQYF. This chain links TRBV6-2 or TRBV6-3 with TRBJ2-4; tentatively, D is TRBD1 (7 bases). The CDR3 totals 14 residues. V was pared by 7 bases and J by 8 bases, with 18 bases between. CDR1 and CDR2 from the germline V gene are MNHEY and SVGEGT.

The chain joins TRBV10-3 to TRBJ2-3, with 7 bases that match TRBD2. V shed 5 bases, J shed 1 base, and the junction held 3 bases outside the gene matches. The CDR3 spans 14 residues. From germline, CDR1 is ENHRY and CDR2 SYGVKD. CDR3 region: CAISSLAGTDTQYF. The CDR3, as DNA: TGTGCCATCAGTTCCCTAGCGGGCACAGATACGCAGTATTTT.

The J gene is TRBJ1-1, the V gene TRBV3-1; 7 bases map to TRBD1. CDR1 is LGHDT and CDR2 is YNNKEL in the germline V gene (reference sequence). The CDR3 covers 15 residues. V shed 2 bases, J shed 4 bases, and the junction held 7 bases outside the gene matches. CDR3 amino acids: CASSQREGQLTEAFF. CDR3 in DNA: TGTGCCAGCAGCCAACGGGAGGGACAGCTCACTGAAGCTTTCTTT.

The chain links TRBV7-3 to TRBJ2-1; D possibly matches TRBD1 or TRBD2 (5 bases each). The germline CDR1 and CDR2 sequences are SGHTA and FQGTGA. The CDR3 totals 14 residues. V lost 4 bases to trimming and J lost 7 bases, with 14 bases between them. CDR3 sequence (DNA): TGTGCCAGCAGCTCGGGGCTAGGGGAAAATGAGCAGTTCTTC. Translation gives CASSSGLGENEQFF.

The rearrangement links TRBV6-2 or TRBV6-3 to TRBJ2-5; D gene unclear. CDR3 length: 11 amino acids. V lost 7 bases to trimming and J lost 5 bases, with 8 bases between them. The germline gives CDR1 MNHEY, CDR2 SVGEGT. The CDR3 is CASILGETQYF. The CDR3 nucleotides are TGTGCCAGCATCCTCGGGGAGACCCAGTACTTC.

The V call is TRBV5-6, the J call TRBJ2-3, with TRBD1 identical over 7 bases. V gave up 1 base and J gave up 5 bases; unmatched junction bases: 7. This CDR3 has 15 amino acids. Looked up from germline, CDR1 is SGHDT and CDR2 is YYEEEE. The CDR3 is CASSLIQGDRDTQYF. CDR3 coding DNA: TGTGCCAGCAGCTTGATCCAGGGGGATAGAGATACGCAGTATTTT.

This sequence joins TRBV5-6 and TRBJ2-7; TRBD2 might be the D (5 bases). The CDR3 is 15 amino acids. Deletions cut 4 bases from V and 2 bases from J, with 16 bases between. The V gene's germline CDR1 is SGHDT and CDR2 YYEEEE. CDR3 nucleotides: TGTGCCAGCAGCCCTCGGTGGGCGGGCCCCTACGAGCAGTACTTC. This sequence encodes CASSPRWAGPYEQYF.

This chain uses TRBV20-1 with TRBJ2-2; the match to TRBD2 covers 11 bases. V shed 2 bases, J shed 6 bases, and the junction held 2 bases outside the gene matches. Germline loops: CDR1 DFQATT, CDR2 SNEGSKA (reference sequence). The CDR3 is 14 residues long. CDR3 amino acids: CSARIAGGSGELFF. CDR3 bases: TGCAGTGCTAGAATAGCGGGGGGGTCCGGGGAGCTGTTTTTT.

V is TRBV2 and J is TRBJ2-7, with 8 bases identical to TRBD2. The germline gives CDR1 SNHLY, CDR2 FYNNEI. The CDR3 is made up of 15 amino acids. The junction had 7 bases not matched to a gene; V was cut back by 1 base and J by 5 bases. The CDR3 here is CASSEVGLASDEQYF. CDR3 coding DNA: TGTGCCAGCAGTGAAGTAGGACTAGCTTCGGACGAGCAGTACTTC. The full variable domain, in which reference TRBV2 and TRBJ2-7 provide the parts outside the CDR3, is EPEVTQTPSHQVTQMGQEVILRCVPISNHLYFYWYRQILGQKVEFLVSFYNNEISEKSEIFDDQFSVERPDGSNFTLKIRSTKLEDSAMYFCASSEVGLASDEQYFGPGTRLTVT.

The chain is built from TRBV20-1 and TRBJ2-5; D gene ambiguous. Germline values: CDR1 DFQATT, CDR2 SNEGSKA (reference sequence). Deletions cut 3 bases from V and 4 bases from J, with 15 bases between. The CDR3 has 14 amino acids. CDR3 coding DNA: TGCAGTGCTAGCGCCAGTCCCTCGGGAGAGACCCAGTACTTC. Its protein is CSASASPSGETQYF.

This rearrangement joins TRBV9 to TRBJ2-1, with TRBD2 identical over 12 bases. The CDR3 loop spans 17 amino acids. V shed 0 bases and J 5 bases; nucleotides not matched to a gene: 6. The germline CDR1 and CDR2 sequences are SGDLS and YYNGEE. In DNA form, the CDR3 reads TGTGCCAGCAGCGTAGCGGCTAGCGGGGGGGGTGACAATGAGCAGTTCTTC. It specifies CASSVAASGGGDNEQFF.